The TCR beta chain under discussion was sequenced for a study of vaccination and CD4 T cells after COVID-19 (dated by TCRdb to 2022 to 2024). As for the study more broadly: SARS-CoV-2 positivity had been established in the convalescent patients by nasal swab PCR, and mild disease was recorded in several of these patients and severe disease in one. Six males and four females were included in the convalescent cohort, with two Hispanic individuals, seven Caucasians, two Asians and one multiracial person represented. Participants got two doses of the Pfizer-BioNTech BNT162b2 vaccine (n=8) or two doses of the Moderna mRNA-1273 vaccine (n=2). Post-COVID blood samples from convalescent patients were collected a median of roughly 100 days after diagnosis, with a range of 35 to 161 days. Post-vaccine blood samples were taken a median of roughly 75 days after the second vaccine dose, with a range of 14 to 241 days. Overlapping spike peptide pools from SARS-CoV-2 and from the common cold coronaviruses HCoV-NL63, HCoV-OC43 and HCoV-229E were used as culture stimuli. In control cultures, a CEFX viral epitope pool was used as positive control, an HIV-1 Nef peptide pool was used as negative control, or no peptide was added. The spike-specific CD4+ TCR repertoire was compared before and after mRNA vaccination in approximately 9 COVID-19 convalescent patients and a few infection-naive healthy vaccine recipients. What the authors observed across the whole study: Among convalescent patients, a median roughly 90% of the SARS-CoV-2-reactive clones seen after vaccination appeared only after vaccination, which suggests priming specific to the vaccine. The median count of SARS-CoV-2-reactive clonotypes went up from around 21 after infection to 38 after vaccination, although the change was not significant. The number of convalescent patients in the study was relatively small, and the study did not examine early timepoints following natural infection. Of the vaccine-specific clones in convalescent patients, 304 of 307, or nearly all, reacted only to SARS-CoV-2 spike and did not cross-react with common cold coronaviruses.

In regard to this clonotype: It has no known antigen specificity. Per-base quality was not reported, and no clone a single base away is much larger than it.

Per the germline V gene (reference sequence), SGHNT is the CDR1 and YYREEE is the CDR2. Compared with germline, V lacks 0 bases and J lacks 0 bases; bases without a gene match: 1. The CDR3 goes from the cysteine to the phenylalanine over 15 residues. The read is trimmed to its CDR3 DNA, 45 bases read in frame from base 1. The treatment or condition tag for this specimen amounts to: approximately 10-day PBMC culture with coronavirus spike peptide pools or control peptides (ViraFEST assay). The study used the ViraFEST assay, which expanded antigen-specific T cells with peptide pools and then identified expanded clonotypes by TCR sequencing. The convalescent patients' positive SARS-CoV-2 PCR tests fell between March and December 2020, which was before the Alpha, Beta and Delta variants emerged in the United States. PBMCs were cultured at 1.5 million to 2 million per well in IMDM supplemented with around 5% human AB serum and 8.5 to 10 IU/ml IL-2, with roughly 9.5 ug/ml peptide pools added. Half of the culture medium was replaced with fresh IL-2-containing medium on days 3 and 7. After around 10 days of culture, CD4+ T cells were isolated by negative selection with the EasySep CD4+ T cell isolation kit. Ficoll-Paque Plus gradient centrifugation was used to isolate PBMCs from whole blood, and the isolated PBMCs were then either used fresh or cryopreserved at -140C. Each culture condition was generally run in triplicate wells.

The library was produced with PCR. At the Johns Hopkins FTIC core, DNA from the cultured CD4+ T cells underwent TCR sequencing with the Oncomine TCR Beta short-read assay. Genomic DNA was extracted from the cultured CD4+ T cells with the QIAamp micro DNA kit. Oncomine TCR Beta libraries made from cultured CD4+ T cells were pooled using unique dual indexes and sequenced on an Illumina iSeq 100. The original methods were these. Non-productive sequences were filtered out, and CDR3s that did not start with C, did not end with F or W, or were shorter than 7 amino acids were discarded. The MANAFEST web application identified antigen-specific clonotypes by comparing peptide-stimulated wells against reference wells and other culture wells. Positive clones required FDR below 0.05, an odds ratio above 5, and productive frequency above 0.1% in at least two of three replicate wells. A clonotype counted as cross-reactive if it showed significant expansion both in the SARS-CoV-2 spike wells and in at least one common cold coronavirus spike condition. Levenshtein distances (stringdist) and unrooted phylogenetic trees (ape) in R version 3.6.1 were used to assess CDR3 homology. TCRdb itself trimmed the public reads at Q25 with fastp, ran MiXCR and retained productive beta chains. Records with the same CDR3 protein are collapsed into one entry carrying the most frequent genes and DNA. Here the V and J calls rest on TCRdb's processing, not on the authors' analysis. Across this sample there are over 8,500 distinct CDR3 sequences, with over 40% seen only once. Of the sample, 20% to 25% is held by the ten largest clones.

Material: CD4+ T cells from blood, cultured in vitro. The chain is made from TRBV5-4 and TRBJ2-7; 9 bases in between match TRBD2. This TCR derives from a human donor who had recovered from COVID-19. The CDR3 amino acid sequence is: CASSLGSGGSYEQYF. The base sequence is TGTGCCAGCAGCTTGGGTAGCGGGGGCTCCTACGAGCAGTACTTC. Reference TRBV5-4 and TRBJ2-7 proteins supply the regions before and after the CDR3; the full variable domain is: ETGVTQSPTHLIKTRGQQVTLRCSSQSGHNTVSWYQQALGQGPQFIFQYYREEENGRGNFPPRFSGLQFPNYSSELNVNALELDDSALYLCASSLGSGGSYEQYFGPGTRLTVT.